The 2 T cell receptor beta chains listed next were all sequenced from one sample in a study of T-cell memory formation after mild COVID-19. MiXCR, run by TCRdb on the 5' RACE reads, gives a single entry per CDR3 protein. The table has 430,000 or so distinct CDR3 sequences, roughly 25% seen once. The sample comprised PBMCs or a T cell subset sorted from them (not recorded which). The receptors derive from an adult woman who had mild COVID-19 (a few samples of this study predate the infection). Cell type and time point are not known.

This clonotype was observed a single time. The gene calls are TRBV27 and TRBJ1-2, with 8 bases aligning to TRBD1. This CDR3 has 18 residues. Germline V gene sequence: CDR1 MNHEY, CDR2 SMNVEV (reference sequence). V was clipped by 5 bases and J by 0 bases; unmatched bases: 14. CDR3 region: CASSGAPGQDFSNYGYTF. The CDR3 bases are TGTGCCAGCAGTGGGGCGCCGGGACAGGACTTTTCTAACTATGGCTACACCTTC.

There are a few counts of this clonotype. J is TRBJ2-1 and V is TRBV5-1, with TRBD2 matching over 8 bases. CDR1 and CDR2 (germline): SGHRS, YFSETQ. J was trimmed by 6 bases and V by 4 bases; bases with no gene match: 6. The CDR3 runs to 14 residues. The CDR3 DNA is TGCGCCAGCAGCGCCGGGACTAGGGGCAATGAGCAGTTCTTC. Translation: CASSAGTRGNEQFF. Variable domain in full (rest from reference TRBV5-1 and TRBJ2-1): KAGVTQTPRYLIKTRGQQVTLSCSPISGHRSVSWYQQTPGQGLQFLFEYFSETQRNKGNFPGRFSGRQFSNSRSEMNVSTLELGDSALYLCASSAGTRGNEQFFGPGTRLTVL.